Given below is one T cell receptor beta chain in context. This sample is part of a study of shared clonotypes between healthy human individuals. The V gene end was trimmed by 0 bases and the J gene end by 4 bases; junction bases not matched to a gene: 3. CDR3 size: 17 residues. Per germline, CDR1 SGHTA and CDR2 FQGTGA. Some clones are missing from TCRdb's copy, which holds only in-frame ones; the method was immunoSEQ multiplex PCR. The sample holds roughly 76,000 clones, roughly three fifths seen once. Specimen: memory CD8+ T cells sorted from blood. The subset here: CD45RO+ cells pooled with CCR7-negative TemRA cells. The sequence was obtained from a man aged 30-40 years in good health. The rearrangement links TRBV7-3 to TRBJ2-3; 14 bases are a match to TRBD2. CDR3 DNA: TGTGCCAGCAGCTTAACGGGACTAGCGGGAGTCTCAGATACGCAGTATTTT. Residues: CASSLTGLAGVSDTQYF.